The T cell receptor beta chain under discussion was sequenced for a study of identical twins. This clonotype has only a few counts. MiXCR, run by TCRdb on the 5' RACE reads, gives a single entry per CDR3 protein. The sample has 400,000 to 650,000 distinct CDR3 sequences; less than 25% are singletons. Per the germline V gene, CDR1 is LGHNT and CDR2 is FRNRAP. This CDR3 region has 13 residues. Trimming removed 7 bases from V and 10 bases from J; junction bases left unmatched: 8. The same data also went into a second study, on T cells expressing NK-cell markers.

The sample was CD4+ T cells sorted from blood. The sequence derives from a woman aged 18-30 years in good health. The chain combines TRBV12-5 with TRBJ2-1; 9 bases map to TRBD2. CDR3 amino acids: CASAREGLGEQFF. CDR3 sequence (DNA): TGTGCTAGTGCGCGGGAGGGCCTCGGCGAGCAGTTCTTC.